This TCR beta chain was documented in a study of blood T cells in healthy people across ages. The authors ran a second PCR of about 6 to 12 cycles using a sample-barcoded 5' primer and a J-beta primer mix. One entry per CDR3 protein, called by TCRdb with MiXCR from the 5' RACE reads. The sample gives roughly 1,800,000 distinct CDR3 sequences, less than 50% of which show up once; 2.1% is in the top ten. The CDR3 runs 14 residues. V lost 5 bases, J lost 4 bases, and 14 bases lay in between. CDR1 SNHLY and CDR2 FYNNEI come from the germline V gene. The V and J genes are TRBV2 and TRBJ1-2, with D possibly being TRBD1 (5 bases). The specimen was blood. The clonotype was recovered from a woman aged 40 to 49 in good health. The CDR3 nucleotides are TGTGCCAGCAGTACCAAGACAGCCTCCTATGGCTACACCTTC. Its protein product is CASSTKTASYGYTF.